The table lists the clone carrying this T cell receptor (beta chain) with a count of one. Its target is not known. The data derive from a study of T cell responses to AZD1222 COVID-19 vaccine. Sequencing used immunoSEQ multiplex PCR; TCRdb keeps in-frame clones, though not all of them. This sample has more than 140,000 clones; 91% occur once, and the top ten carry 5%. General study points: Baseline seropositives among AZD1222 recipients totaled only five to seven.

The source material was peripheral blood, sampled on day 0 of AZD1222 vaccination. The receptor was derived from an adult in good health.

CDR3 loop: CASSLYRAHSPLHF. CDR3 sequence (DNA): TGTGCCAGCAGTTTATACAGGGCTCATTCACCCCTCCACTTT. The genes are TRBV28 and TRBJ1-6, with D possibly TRBD1 on 6 matching bases. The CDR3 is 14 residues long. Germline CDR1 and CDR2: MDHEN and SYDVKM. The V gene lost 1 base and the J gene lost 8 bases, with 9 bases spanning the gap.